The 7 T cell receptor beta chains given below trace back to one sample, sequenced in a study of blood T cell repertoires in COVID-19. Sequenced by immunoSEQ multiplex PCR; TCRdb stores in-frame clones only, minus some. The sample yields 300,000 to 450,000 clones, 89% seen once. The sample consisted of peripheral blood. The origin of the receptors is a woman aged 60 to 75 with COVID-19, enrolled during active disease.

The rearrangement links TRBV28 to TRBJ1-5; D possibly corresponds to TRBD1 (6 bases). The CDR3 is 13 residues long. V was clipped by 1 base and J by 7 bases, with 8 bases between them. Germline V gene data show CDR1 as MDHEN and CDR2 as SYDVKM. The CDR3: CASSLSGEQPQHF. CDR3 bases: TGTGCCAGCAGTTTATCAGGGGAGCAGCCCCAGCATTTT.

V gene TRBV18 combines with J gene TRBJ1-2; 8 bases match TRBD1. Germline values: CDR1 KGHSH, CDR2 LQKENI. CDR3 length equals 17 residues. V was pared by 0 bases and J by 7 bases, with 13 bases of the junction left unmatched. The CDR3 here is CASSPPKHGGQVFGYTF. CDR3 nucleotide sequence: TGTGCCAGCTCACCACCCAAACATGGGGGACAGGTCTTTGGCTACACCTTC. The complete variable domain, with remaining parts taken from reference TRBV18 and TRBJ1-2, reads NAGVMQNPRHLVRRRGQEARLRCSPMKGHSHVYWYRQLPEEGLKFMVYLQKENIIDESGMPKERFSAEFPKEGPSILRIQQVVRGDSAAYFCASSPPKHGGQVFGYTFGSGTRLTVV.

The sample holds a few counts of this clone. V and J are TRBV19 and TRBJ2-2, with D possibly being TRBD2 (5 bases). Germline-derived CDR1 and CDR2 are LNHDA and SQIVND (reference sequence). V gave up 6 bases and J gave up 6 bases, with 11 bases separating them. CDR3 length: 13 amino acids. Written as DNA, the CDR3 is TGTGCCAGTAGAGGTCGGGAACCCGGGGAGCTGTTTTTT. Amino acids: CASRGREPGELFF. The complete variable domain, with remaining parts taken from reference TRBV19 and TRBJ2-2, reads DGGITQSPKYLFRKEGQNVTLSCEQNLNHDAMYWYRQDPGQGLRLIYYSQIVNDFQKGDIAEGYSVSREKKESFPLTVTSAQKNPTAFYLCASRGREPGELFFGEGSRLTVL.

This clone appeared once. The V call is TRBV5-4, the J call TRBJ1-1, with unresolved D. V lost 4 bases to trimming and J lost 1 base, with 11 bases between them. Per germline, CDR1 SGHNT and CDR2 YYREEE (reference sequence). This CDR3 is built from 14 residues. In DNA, the CDR3 is TGTGCCAGCAGCCGCAGGATGGAGAACACTGAAGCTTTCTTT. Protein product: CASSRRMENTEAFF.

The chain is built from TRBV6-4 and TRBJ1-1, with TRBD1 matching over 9 bases. The germline V gene has CDR1 MRHNA and CDR2 SNTAGT. J gave up 6 bases and V 6 bases, and 8 bases lay outside the gene matches. The CDR3 length is 14 residues. The CDR3 reads CASRMGQGVPEAFF. CDR3 DNA sequence: TGTGCCAGCAGGATGGGACAGGGTGTGCCTGAAGCTTTCTTT.

The chain is built from TRBV11-2 and TRBJ2-3, with D possibly being TRBD2 (6 bases). The CDR3 totals 16 residues. Looked up from germline, CDR1 is SGHAT and CDR2 is FQNNGV. The V and J ends lost 4 bases and 2 bases respectively, with 16 bases between them. Here the CDR3 DNA reads TGTGCCAGCAGCTCTGGCCAGGGACTCATCACAGATACGCAGTATTTT. Protein sequence: CASSSGQGLITDTQYF.

V is TRBV5-1 and J is TRBJ1-4; D might be TRBD1 (6 bases). The V gene lost 4 bases and the J gene lost 3 bases, with 13 bases spanning the gap. The germline gives CDR1 SGHRS, CDR2 YFSETQ. CDR3 size: 15 residues. The CDR3 sequence is CASSPTGSSNEKLFF. CDR3 sequence (DNA): TGCGCCAGCAGCCCCACAGGGTCGTCTAATGAAAAACTGTTTTTT.